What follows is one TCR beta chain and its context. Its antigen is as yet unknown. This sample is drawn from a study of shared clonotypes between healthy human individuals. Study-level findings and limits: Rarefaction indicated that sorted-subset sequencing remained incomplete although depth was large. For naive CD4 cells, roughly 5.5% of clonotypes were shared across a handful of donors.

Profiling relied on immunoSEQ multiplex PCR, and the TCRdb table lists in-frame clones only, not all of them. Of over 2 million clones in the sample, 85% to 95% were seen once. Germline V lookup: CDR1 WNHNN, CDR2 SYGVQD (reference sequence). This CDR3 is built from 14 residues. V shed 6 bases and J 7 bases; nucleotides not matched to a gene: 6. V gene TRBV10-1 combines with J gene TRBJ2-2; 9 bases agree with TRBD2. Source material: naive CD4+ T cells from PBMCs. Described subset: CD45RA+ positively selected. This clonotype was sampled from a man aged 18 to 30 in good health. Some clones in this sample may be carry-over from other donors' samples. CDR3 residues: CASREREAGGELFF. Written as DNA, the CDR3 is TGCGCCAGCAGAGAGCGGGAGGCTGGCGGGGAGCTGTTTTTT.